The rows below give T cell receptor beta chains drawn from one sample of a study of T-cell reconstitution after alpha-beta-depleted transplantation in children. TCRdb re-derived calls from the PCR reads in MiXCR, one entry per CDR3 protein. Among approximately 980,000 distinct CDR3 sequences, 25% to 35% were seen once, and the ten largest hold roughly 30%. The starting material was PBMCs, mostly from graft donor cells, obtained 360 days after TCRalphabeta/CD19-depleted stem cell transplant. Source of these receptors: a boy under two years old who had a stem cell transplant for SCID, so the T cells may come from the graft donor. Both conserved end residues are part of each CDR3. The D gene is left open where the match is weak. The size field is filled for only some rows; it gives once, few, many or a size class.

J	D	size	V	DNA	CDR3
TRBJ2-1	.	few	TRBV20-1	TGCAGTGCTAGGGCCGGGACGATGAACAATGAGCAGTTCTTC	CSARAGTMNNEQFF
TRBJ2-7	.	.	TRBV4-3	TGCGCCAGCAGCCAAGGCTGGGCGAACTACGAGCAGTACTTC	CASSQGWANYEQYF
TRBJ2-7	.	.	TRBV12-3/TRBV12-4	TGTGCCAGCAGTTTCCGGGCATTCTACTCCTACGAGCAGTACTTC	CASSFRAFYSYEQYF
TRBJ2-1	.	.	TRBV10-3	TGTGCCATCAGTGAGCGCAACCTCTACAATGAGCAGTTCTTC	CAISERNLYNEQFF
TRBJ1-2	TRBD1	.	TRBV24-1	TGTGCCACCAGTGATCGGGACAGATCTTATGGCTACACCTTC	CATSDRDRSYGYTF
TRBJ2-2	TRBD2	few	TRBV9	TGTGCCAGCAGCGCCGGACTAGCGGCCGGGGAGCTGTTTTTT	CASSAGLAAGELFF
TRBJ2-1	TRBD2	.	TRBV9	TGTGCCAGCAGGGGAGGCGGGTGGTGGGGGGGTGGTAATGAGCAGTTCTTC	CASRGGGWWGGGNEQFF
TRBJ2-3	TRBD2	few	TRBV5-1	TGCGCCAGCAGCTCCCTGCCTAGCGGGGGGGGCCCCACAGATACGCAGTATTTT	CASSSLPSGGGPTDTQYF
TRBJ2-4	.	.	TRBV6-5	TGTGCCAGCAGTTACAGAGGGAACCTCATTCAGTACTTC	CASSYRGNLIQYF
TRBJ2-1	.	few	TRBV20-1	TGCAGTGTGACAGTACTCAATCTGGAGCAGTTCTTC	CSVTVLNLEQFF
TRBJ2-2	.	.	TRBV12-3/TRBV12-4	TGTGCCGAGGGACGGGCGAACACCGGGGAGCTGTTTTTT	CAEGRANTGELFF
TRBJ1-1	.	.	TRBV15	TGTGCCACCAGCAGAGAGGCCAGGAACACTGAAGCTTTCTTT	CATSREARNTEAFF
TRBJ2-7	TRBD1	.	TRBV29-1	TGCAGCGTTGATAATCTCGGACAGGGTTTTACCTACGAGCAGTACTTC	CSVDNLGQGFTYEQYF